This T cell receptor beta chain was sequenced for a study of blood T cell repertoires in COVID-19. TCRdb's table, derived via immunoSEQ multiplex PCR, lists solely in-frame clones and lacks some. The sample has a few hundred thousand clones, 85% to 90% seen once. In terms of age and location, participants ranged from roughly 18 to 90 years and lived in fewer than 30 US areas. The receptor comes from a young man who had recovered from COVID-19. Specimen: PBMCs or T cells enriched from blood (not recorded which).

The CDR3 nucleotides are TGTGCCAGCAGTCCCTCCGGGAGCGGGAGCACAGATACGCAGTATTTT. Amino acids: CASSPSGSGSTDTQYF. The V and J genes are TRBV28 and TRBJ2-3, with D maybe TRBD2 (6 bases). Germline CDR1 reads MDHEN; CDR2 reads SYDVKM. The CDR3 is made up of 16 amino acids. V lost 5 bases and J lost 0, with 15 bases in between.